These 6 T cell receptor beta chains were sequenced from one sample in a study of T cell responses to AZD1222 COVID-19 vaccine. Measured with immunoSEQ multiplex PCR; TCRdb has only the in-frame clones, and not every one. The table records some 110,000 clones, about 89% of them present only once. This sample comprised peripheral blood, obtained 28 days after the second AZD1222 dose. These receptors all stem from an adult who received the AZD1222 COVID-19 vaccine.

Only one count was recorded for this clone. The chain is built from TRBV27 and TRBJ1-1; D might be TRBD1 (5 bases). Per germline, CDR1 MNHEY and CDR2 SMNVEV (reference sequence). Trimming took off 2 bases at V and 2 bases at J, with 15 bases between the two ends. The CDR3 length is 16 residues. Here the CDR3 reads CASSLVQDLINTEAFF. CDR3 nucleotide sequence: TGTGCCAGCAGTTTAGTACAGGACCTAATAAACACTGAAGCTTTCTTT.

The chain recombines TRBV27 with TRBJ2-1; tentative D call: TRBD1 (6 bases). Looked up from germline, CDR1 is MNHEY and CDR2 is SMNVEV (reference sequence). The V end was cut by 2 bases, the J end by 2 bases, with 16 bases between. The length of the CDR3 is 17 residues. In DNA, the CDR3 is TGTGCCAGCAGTTTAACATCAGGGGTTCTAGCCTACAATGAGCAGTTCTTC. Translation: CASSLTSGVLAYNEQFF.

This chain joins TRBV19 and TRBJ2-5, with D possibly being TRBD2 (6 bases). Germline CDR1 and CDR2: LNHDA and SQIVND (reference sequence). The CDR3 loop spans 16 amino acids. Trimming stripped 4 bases from V and 0 bases from J, with 15 bases between. As DNA, the CDR3 is TGTGCCAGTAGTACCGCCGGGGGACTGTACCAAGAGACCCAGTACTTC. This gives the protein CASSTAGGLYQETQYF.

The J gene is TRBJ1-6, the V gene TRBV19, with a possible D match to TRBD1 (5 bases). Trimming pared 5 bases from V and 0 bases from J, leaving 17 bases between. The CDR3 loop spans 18 amino acids. CDR1 is LNHDA, CDR2 SQIVND, per germline (reference sequence). CDR3 nucleotides: TGTGCCAGTAGTGGGGCCCGGGAAAGGAGCTCCTATAATTCACCCCTCCACTTT. Translating gives CASSGARERSSYNSPLHF.

The rearrangement uses TRBV19 and TRBJ1-2; tentatively, D is TRBD1 (6 bases). The CDR3 contains 16 residues. CDR1 is LNHDA, CDR2 SQIVND, per germline (reference sequence). Trimming took off 1 base at V and 7 bases at J, with 19 bases between the two ends. Written as DNA, the CDR3 is TGTGCCAGTAGTATAGGAGGCGGGGGCCGGATCGGTGGCTACACCTTC. It encodes CASSIGGGGRIGGYTF.

The chain links TRBV19 to TRBJ2-7; D gene uncertain. The germline gives CDR1 LNHDA, CDR2 SQIVND (reference sequence). CDR3 size: 13 residues. Trimming left V 4 bases short and J 3 bases short, with 10 bases between. The CDR3 coding sequence is TGTGCCAGTAGTACCGGGCCCTTCTACGAGCAGTACTTC. Translated: CASSTGPFYEQYF.